Shown below are 21 T cell receptor beta chains from a single sample sequenced in a study of T cell repertoires in cytomegalovirus infection. TCRdb analysed the reads with MiXCR anew, one entry per CDR3 protein. The data show around 100,000 distinct CDR3 sequences, about 25% seen once. The sample consisted of CD8+ T cells from PBMCs. The origin of the receptors is a human donor in good health (CMV status not recorded). Some clones in this sample may be carry-over from other donors' samples.

V gene TRBV6-2 or TRBV6-3 combines with J gene TRBJ2-1; possibly TRBD2 for D (5 bases). V dropped 6 bases and J dropped 6 bases, with 18 bases sitting between them. Germline values: CDR1 MNHEY, CDR2 SVGEGT. CDR3 length: 15 amino acids. The chain's CDR3 is CASSPDEGSGNEQFF. DNA of the CDR3: TGTGCCAGCAGCCCCGACGAGGGTAGTGGCAATGAGCAGTTCTTC.

Many counts were recorded for this clonotype. The rearrangement joins TRBV11-3 to TRBJ1-1; 7 bases are a match to TRBD1. Germline V gene data show CDR1 as SGHNT and CDR2 as YENEEA. The CDR3 is 14 amino acids. Trimming at V came to 7 bases and at J to 7 bases, leaving 12 bases not matched to a gene. DNA of the CDR3: TGTGCCAGCACCAGGACAGGAGGGGCCCATGAAGCTTTCTTT. It encodes CASTRTGGAHEAFF.

This clonotype was seen only a few times. The V call is TRBV20-1, the J call TRBJ2-5; 15 nucleotides agree with TRBD2. Germline V gives CDR1 DFQATT, CDR2 SNEGSKA (reference sequence). The CDR3 has 15 amino acids. J was trimmed by 5 bases and V by 6 bases; bases with no gene match: 7. The chain's CDR3 is CSAGLAGGQWETQYF. The CDR3 bases are TGCAGTGCGGGACTAGCGGGGGGCCAGTGGGAGACCCAGTACTTC.

Ten or more counts support this clonotype. The chain has TRBV24-1 and TRBJ2-1, with 13 nucleotides matching TRBD2. The V segment lost 9 bases and the J segment 5 bases; nucleotides outside the gene matches: 0. This CDR3 is 13 amino acids long. Germline-derived CDR1 and CDR2 are KGHDR and SFDVKD. CDR3 sequence: CATGTSGNNEQFF. Written as DNA, the CDR3 is TGTGCCACCGGGACTAGCGGGAACAATGAGCAGTTCTTC.

The chain employs TRBV7-9 and TRBJ2-1, with D hard to call. CDR1 and CDR2 from the germline V gene are SEHNR and FQNEAQ (reference sequence). This CDR3 is built from 12 residues. V lost 5 bases, J lost 8 bases, and 10 bases lay in between. The CDR3 sequence is CASSPRWDEQFF. CDR3 sequence (DNA): TGTGCCAGCAGCCCACGGTGGGATGAGCAGTTCTTC. Combining the CDR3 with reference TRBV7-9 and TRBJ2-1 gives the whole variable domain DTGVSQNPRHKITKRGQNVTFRCDPISEHNRLYWYRQTLGQGPEFLTYFQNEAQLEKSRLLSDRFSAERPKGSFSTLEIQRTEQGDSAMYLCASSPRWDEQFFGPGTRLTVL.

The rearrangement joins TRBV6-2 or TRBV6-3 to TRBJ2-7, with D perhaps matching TRBD1 or TRBD2 (5 bases each). Germline CDR1 reads MNHEY; CDR2 reads SVGEGT. This CDR3 contains 14 residues. The V end was cut by 7 bases, the J end by 2 bases, with 15 bases between. In nucleotides, the CDR3 is TGTGCCAGCACGATGGGGGTAACTCCCTACGAGCAGTACTTC. Protein sequence: CASTMGVTPYEQYF.

The rearrangement uses TRBV28 and TRBJ2-1, with D hard to call. V lost 6 bases to trimming and J lost 1 base, with 19 bases between them. CDR3 length: 17 amino acids. Germline CDR1 MDHEN, CDR2 SYDVKM. The CDR3 nucleotides are TGTGCCAGCAGCTTTCACCCCTTTGGGATGTCCTACAATGAGCAGTTCTTC. Its translation is CASSFHPFGMSYNEQFF.

This clonotype turned up a few times. V usage is TRBV9 and J usage is TRBJ2-7; TRBD2 is a possible D gene (6 bases). Trimming removed 2 bases from V and 2 bases from J, with 11 bases in between. This CDR3 has 14 amino acids. Germline CDR1 and CDR2: SGDLS and YYNGEE. The chain's CDR3 is CASSVRDFPYEQYF. The CDR3 DNA sequence: TGTGCCAGCAGCGTTAGGGACTTTCCCTACGAGCAGTACTTC. The entire variable domain, with the rest obtained from reference TRBV9 and TRBJ2-7, is as follows: DSGVTQTPKHLITATGQRVTLRCSPRSGDLSVYWYQQSLDQGLQFLIQYYNGEERAKGNILERFSAQQFPDLHSELNLSSLELGDSALYFCASSVRDFPYEQYFGPGTRLTVT.

CDR3 sequence (DNA): TGTGCCAGCAGTTACTCGGGACAGGGATCTGCCGAGCAGTACTTC. It yields the protein CASSYSGQGSAEQYF. This sequence joins TRBV6-6 and TRBJ2-7; 9 bases are a match to TRBD1. Germline-derived CDR1 and CDR2 are MNHNY and SVGAGI (reference sequence). The trim removed 0 bases at V and 6 bases at J, leaving 6 bases unmatched. The CDR3 runs to 15 residues.

Only a few counts were recorded for this clonotype. This chain connects TRBV10-3 to TRBJ2-3, with 8 bases matching TRBD1. This CDR3 is built from 17 residues. Germline loops: CDR1 ENHRY, CDR2 SYGVKD. Trimming took 0 bases from V and 2 from J; bases not matched to a gene: 7. For the CDR3, the DNA is TGTGCCATCAGTGAGTCCGGGACAGGAGGTTTCACAGATACGCAGTATTTT. It codes for CAISESGTGGFTDTQYF.

This clonotype was counted many times. This chain connects TRBV14 to TRBJ2-3; D gene ambiguous. The CDR3 is 14 amino acids. Trimming cost V 1 base and J 5 bases, with 10 bases left between them. Per germline, CDR1 SGHDN and CDR2 FVKESK. The CDR3 reads CASSQVAVIDTQYF. The CDR3 DNA sequence: TGTGCCAGCAGCCAAGTGGCGGTTATAGATACGCAGTATTTT.

This clonotype was seen repeatedly, ten times or more. The V call is TRBV4-1, the J call TRBJ2-2; a possible D gene is TRBD2 (6 bases). This CDR3 has 16 residues. CDR1 and CDR2 from the germline V gene are MGHRA and YSYEKL. V dropped 0 bases and J dropped 4 bases, with 12 bases sitting between them. The DNA of the CDR3 is TGCGCCAGCAGCCAAGAAGGGGAGGTACTCACCGGGGAGCTGTTTTTT. Its translation: CASSQEGEVLTGELFF.

This clonotype was counted ten times or more. The chain joins TRBV7-2 to TRBJ1-5, with TRBD1 as a possible D gene (6 bases). Trimming removed 3 bases at V and 3 bases at J, with 18 bases between. This CDR3 is built from 17 residues. Germline assignment: CDR1 SGHTA and CDR2 FQGNSA. The CDR3 loop is CASSLGPLTGYNQPQHF. The CDR3 nucleotides are TGTGCCAGCAGCTTGGGCCCCCTGACAGGTTACAATCAGCCCCAGCATTTT.

This sequence joins TRBV4-2 and TRBJ2-7; TRBD2 matches at 9 bases. Unmatched junction bases numbered 9, after V lost 4 bases and J lost 5 bases. Germline V gene data show CDR1 as LGHNA and CDR2 as YNFKEQ. The CDR3 is made up of 15 amino acids. This CDR3 is CASSPRAGGSDEQYF. The DNA for the CDR3 is TGTGCCAGCAGCCCAAGGGCGGGAGGGTCGGACGAGCAGTACTTC.

V gene TRBV19 combines with J gene TRBJ2-1, with 9 positions matching TRBD2. The CDR3 spans 15 residues. The V gene end was trimmed by 6 bases and the J gene end by 4 bases; junction bases not matched to a gene: 7. The germline CDR1 and CDR2 sequences are LNHDA and SQIVND (reference sequence). CDR3 amino acids: CASSPSGVLYNEQFF. DNA for the CDR3: TGTGCCAGTAGCCCTAGCGGGGTCCTTTACAATGAGCAGTTCTTC. The full variable domain, in which reference TRBV19 and TRBJ2-1 provide the parts outside the CDR3, is DGGITQSPKYLFRKEGQNVTLSCEQNLNHDAMYWYRQDPGQGLRLIYYSQIVNDFQKGDIAEGYSVSREKKESFPLTVTSAQKNPTAFYLCASSPSGVLYNEQFFGPGTRLTVL.

J is TRBJ2-1 and V is TRBV25-1; D uncertain. This CDR3 has 10 residues. The V end lost 8 bases, the J end lost 6 bases, and 5 bases lay between the germline ends. CDR1 and CDR2 from the germline V gene are MGHDK and SYGVNS. CDR3 residues: CASGSNEQFF. The CDR3, as DNA: TGTGCCAGCGGAAGCAATGAGCAGTTCTTC.

A few counts support this clonotype. The V gene is TRBV28, the J gene TRBJ2-7; 7 bases line up with TRBD1. Germline V lookup: CDR1 MDHEN, CDR2 SYDVKM. V lost 6 bases and J lost 3; bases outside the gene matches: 14. The CDR3 spans 16 residues. CDR3 DNA: TGTGCCAGCAGCGACCCCGACAGGGCGCCTGTCTACGAGCAGTACTTC. It is translated as CASSDPDRAPVYEQYF.

At least ten counts were recorded for this clonotype. The chain recombines TRBV9 with TRBJ2-3; D is uncertain. Trimming shortened V by 3 bases and J by 0 bases, and 8 bases separated the two germline ends. The CDR3 has 14 residues. The germline gives CDR1 SGDLS, CDR2 YYNGEE. The CDR3 DNA sequence: TGTGCCAGCAGCGCGCCGAGCAGCACAGATACGCAGTATTTT. Translated: CASSAPSSTDTQYF.

This clonotype has only a few counts. The V gene is TRBV28, the J gene TRBJ2-5, with 7 bases lining up with TRBD2. Per the germline V gene, CDR1 is MDHEN and CDR2 is SYDVKM. The CDR3 sequence is 18 residues long. Trimming removed 2 bases from V and 0 bases from J; junction bases left unmatched: 12. In nucleotides, the CDR3 is TGTGCCAGCAGTTTAGGGGCGGCGGGGGATAATTACCAAGAGACCCAGTACTTC. Translating gives CASSLGAAGDNYQETQYF.

This clonotype has just a few counts. The V and J genes are TRBV7-9 and TRBJ2-2, with no clear D. The ends were cut back, 11 bases at V and 4 bases at J, with 14 bases in the middle. The CDR3 runs to 13 residues. From germline, CDR1 is SEHNR and CDR2 FQNEAQ (reference sequence). The CDR3 nucleotides read TGTGCCTCACTTCCAATGGTCACCGGGGAGCTGTTTTTT. This encodes CASLPMVTGELFF.

This clonotype came up many times. The rearrangement uses TRBV7-8 and TRBJ1-5; 8 nucleotides line up with TRBD1. V gave up 7 bases and J gave up 6 bases; unmatched junction bases: 14. The CDR3 runs to 16 residues. From germline, CDR1 is SGHVS and CDR2 FQNEAQ. The CDR3 coding sequence is TGTGCCAGCACCAAGACCGGGACTCAGGGGGCTCAGCCCCAGCATTTT. This gives the protein CASTKTGTQGAQPQHF.